The sample holds a few counts of the clone carrying this TCR beta chain. The CDR3 length is 12 residues. Germline CDR1 reads MNHNY; CDR2 reads SVGAGI (reference sequence). V was pared by 5 bases and J by 6 bases, with 9 bases between. The data originate from a study of T cell changes during pregnancy in multiple sclerosis. Here immunoSEQ multiplex PCR was the method, and the copy in TCRdb shows in-frame clones only, minus some. This repertoire shows more than 30,000 clones, around 90% found once; its top ten account for about 0.4%. The chain combines TRBV6-6 with TRBJ2-3; D is unclear. The TCR sequence derives from a female donor in good health, enrolled as a control in a pregnancy study. Sequencing was performed on CD4+ T cells from peripheral blood mononuclear cells, taken in the third trimester of pregnancy. CDR3 bases: TGTGCCAGCAGTCTGACTGGGGATACGCAGTATTTT. Protein: CASSLTGDTQYF.